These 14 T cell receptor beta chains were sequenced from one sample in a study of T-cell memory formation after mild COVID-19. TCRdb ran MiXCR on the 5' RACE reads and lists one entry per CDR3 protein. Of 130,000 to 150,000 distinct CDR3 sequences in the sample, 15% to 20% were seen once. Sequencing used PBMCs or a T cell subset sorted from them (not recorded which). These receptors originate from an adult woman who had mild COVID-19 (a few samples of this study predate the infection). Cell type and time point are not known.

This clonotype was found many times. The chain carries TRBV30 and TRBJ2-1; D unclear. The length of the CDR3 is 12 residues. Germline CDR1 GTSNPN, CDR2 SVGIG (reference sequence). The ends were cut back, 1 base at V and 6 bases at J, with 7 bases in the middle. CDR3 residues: CAWSAQGNEQFF. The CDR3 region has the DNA TGTGCCTGGAGTGCCCAAGGCAATGAGCAGTTCTTC. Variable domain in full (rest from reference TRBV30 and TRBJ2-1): SQTIHQWPATLVQPVGSPLSLECTVEGTSNPNLYWYRQAAGRGLQLLFYSVGIGQISSEVPQNLSASRPQDRQFILSSKKLLLSDSGFYLCAWSAQGNEQFFGPGTRLTVL.

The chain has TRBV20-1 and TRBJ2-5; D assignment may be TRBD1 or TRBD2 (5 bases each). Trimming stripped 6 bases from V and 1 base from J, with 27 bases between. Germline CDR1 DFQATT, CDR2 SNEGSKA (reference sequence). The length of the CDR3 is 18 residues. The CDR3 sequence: CSAPLDRQLWDRQETQYF. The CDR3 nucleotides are TGCAGTGCCCCGTTGGATCGACAGCTTTGGGACCGCCAAGAGACCCAGTACTTC.

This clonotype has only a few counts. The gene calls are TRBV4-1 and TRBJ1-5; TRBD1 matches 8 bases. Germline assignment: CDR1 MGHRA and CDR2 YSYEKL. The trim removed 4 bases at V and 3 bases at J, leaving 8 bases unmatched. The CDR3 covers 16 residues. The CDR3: CASSPGQGSYNQPQHF. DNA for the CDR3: TGCGCCAGCAGCCCCGGACAGGGCTCGTACAATCAGCCCCAGCATTTT.

CDR3 nucleotide sequence: TGCGCCAGCAGCACAGGACAGTTGAACACTGAAGCTTTCTTT. Amino acid sequence: CASSTGQLNTEAFF. V usage is TRBV5-1 and J usage is TRBJ1-1; maybe TRBD1 (6 bases). The CDR3 is 14 amino acids. Germline assignment: CDR1 SGHRS and CDR2 YFSETQ. Trimming cost V 4 bases and J 0 bases, with 10 bases left between them.

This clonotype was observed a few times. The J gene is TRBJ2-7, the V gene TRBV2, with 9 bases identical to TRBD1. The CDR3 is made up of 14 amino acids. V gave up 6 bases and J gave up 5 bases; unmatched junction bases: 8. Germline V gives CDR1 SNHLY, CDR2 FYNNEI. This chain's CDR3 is CASRLQGARDEQYF. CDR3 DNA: TGTGCCAGCAGACTACAGGGGGCGAGGGACGAGCAGTACTTC. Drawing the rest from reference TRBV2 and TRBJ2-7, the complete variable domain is EPEVTQTPSHQVTQMGQEVILRCVPISNHLYFYWYRQILGQKVEFLVSFYNNEISEKSEIFDDQFSVERPDGSNFTLKIRSTKLEDSAMYFCASRLQGARDEQYFGPGTRLTVT.

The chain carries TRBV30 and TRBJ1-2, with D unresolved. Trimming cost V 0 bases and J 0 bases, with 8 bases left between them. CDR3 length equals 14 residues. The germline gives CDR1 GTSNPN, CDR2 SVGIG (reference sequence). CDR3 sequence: CAWSVLGSNYGYTF. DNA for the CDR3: TGTGCCTGGAGTGTACTTGGGTCTAACTATGGCTACACCTTC. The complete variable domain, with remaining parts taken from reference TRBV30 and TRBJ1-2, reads SQTIHQWPATLVQPVGSPLSLECTVEGTSNPNLYWYRQAAGRGLQLLFYSVGIGQISSEVPQNLSASRPQDRQFILSSKKLLLSDSGFYLCAWSVLGSNYGYTFGSGTRLTVV.

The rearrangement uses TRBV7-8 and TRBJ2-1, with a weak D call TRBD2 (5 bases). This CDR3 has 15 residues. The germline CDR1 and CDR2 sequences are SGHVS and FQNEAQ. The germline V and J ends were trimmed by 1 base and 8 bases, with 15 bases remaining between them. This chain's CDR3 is CASSLDSGSRDEQFF. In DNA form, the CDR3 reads TGTGCCAGCAGCTTAGATTCGGGGTCACGGGATGAGCAGTTCTTC. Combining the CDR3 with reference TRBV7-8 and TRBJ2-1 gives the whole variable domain GAGVSQSPRYKVAKRGQDVALRCDPISGHVSLFWYQQALGQGPEFLTYFQNEAQLDKSGLPSDRFFAERPEGSVSTLKIQRTQQEDSAVYLCASSLDSGSRDEQFFGPGTRLTVL.

The CDR3 DNA reads as TGTGCCAGCAGTTCCTCGACAGTAAGTCAGCCCCAGCATTTT. Translated: CASSSSTVSQPQHF. The V gene is TRBV2, the J gene TRBJ1-5; TRBD1 might be the D (5 bases). There are 14 residues in the CDR3. Trimming took 5 bases from V and 6 from J, leaving 14 bases between them. CDR1 and CDR2 from the germline V gene are SNHLY and FYNNEI.

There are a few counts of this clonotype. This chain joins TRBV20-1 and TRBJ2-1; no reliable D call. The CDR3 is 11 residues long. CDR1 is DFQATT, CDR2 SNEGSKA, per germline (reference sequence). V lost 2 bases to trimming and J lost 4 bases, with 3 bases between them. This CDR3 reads CSARQYNEQFF. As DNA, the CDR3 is TGCAGTGCTAGACAGTACAATGAGCAGTTCTTC.

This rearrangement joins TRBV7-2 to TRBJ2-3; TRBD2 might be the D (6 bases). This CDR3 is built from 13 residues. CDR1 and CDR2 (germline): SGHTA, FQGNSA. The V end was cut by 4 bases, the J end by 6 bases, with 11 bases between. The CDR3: CASSSTSRDTQYF. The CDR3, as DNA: TGTGCCAGCAGCTCCACTAGCAGGGATACGCAGTATTTT.

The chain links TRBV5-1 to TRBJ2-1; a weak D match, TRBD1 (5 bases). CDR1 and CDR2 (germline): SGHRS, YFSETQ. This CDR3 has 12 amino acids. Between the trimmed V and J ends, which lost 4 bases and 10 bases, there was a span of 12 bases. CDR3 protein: CASSPATEEQFF. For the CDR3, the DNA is TGCGCCAGCAGCCCCGCGACAGAGGAGCAGTTCTTC.

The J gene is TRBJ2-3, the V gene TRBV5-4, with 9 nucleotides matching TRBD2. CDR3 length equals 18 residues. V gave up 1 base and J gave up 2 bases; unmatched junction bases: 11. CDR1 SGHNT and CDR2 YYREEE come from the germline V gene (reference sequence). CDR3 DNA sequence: TGTGCCAGCAGCTTGTCTAGCGGGAAGACCTACTACACAGATACGCAGTATTTT. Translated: CASSLSSGKTYYTDTQYF.

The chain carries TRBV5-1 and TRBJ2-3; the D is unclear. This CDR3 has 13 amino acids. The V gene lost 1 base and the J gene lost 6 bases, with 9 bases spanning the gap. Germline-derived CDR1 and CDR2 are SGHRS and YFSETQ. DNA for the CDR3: TGCGCCAGCAGCTTGTCGGGCGACGATACGCAGTATTTT. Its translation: CASSLSGDDTQYF.

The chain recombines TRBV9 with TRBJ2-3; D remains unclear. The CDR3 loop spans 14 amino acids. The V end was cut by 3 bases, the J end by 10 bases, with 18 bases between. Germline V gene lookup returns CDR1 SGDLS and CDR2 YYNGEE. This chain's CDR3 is CASSAPQHGFAQYF. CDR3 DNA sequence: TGTGCCAGCAGCGCCCCGCAGCATGGATTTGCGCAGTATTTT.